This entry concerns a single T cell receptor beta chain. Within the sample, other DNA sequences also encode this same CDR3. PCR was performed using 60 Vbeta and 13 Jbeta primers. Data came from immunoSEQ multiplex PCR; TCRdb stores just in-frame clones and leaves some out. The table has roughly 240,000 clones, 82% seen once. The data were obtained in a study of cytomegalovirus exposure and HLA in healthy donors. CDR1 is KGHSH, CDR2 LQKENI, per germline. The germline V and J ends were trimmed by 3 bases and 2 bases, with 7 bases remaining between them. The CDR3 extends over 13 amino acids. The sequencing input was PBMCs. This TCR derives from a woman aged 40 to 49 in good health and CMV-seropositive. The chain is built from TRBV18 and TRBJ1-1; D ambiguous. The CDR3 DNA follows: TGTGCCAGCTCACCGGGCAGAAACACTGAAGCTTTCTTT. Protein sequence: CASSPGRNTEAFF.